The rows below give T cell receptor beta chains drawn from one sample of a study of shared clonotypes between healthy human individuals. Only in-frame clones appear in the TCRdb table, and some are missing; sequencing was by immunoSEQ multiplex PCR. The sample comprises fewer than 550,000 clones, over 60% of which are singletons, and around an eighth rests with the top ten. The source material was PBMCs. These TCRs come from a woman aged 35 to 49 in good health. Some clones in this sample may be carry-over from other donors' samples. CDR3s include the opening cysteine and the closing phenylalanine or tryptophan. The D gene is left open where the match is weak. Rows may omit the clone size; those that give it use once, few, many or a size class.

d_gene: NA
v_gene: TRBV18
j_gene: TRBJ1-2
abundance: NA
CDR3nt: TGTGCCAGCTCACAGTTCGGAATTTATGGCTACACCTTC
CDR3aa: CASSQFGIYGYTF

d_gene: TRBD1
v_gene: TRBV9
j_gene: TRBJ2-5
abundance: few
CDR3nt: TGTGCCAGCAGCGCTCCCGTGGGGGGACAGGGGCAAGAGACCCAGTACTTC
CDR3aa: CASSAPVGGQGQETQYF

d_gene: TRBD1
v_gene: TRBV19
j_gene: TRBJ1-2
abundance: NA
CDR3nt: TGTGCCAGTAGTAACGGGTATGGGACAGCCCGATCAACGAGTGGCTACACCTTC
CDR3aa: CASSNGYGTARSTSGYTF

d_gene: NA
v_gene: TRBV7-2
j_gene: TRBJ2-1
abundance: NA
CDR3nt: TGTGCCAGCAGCTGGGCGGGCTATCCCCCCAATGAGCAGTTCTTC
CDR3aa: CASSWAGYPPNEQFF

d_gene: NA
v_gene: TRBV30
j_gene: TRBJ1-1
abundance: many
CDR3nt: TGTGCCTGGAGTGTAGTACTAGGAACTGAAGCTTTCTTT
CDR3aa: CAWSVVLGTEAFF

d_gene: TRBD1
v_gene: TRBV6-5
j_gene: TRBJ1-6
abundance: few
CDR3nt: TGTGCCAGCAGACCGACAGGGCGAAATTCACCCCTCCACTTT
CDR3aa: CASRPTGRNSPLHF

d_gene: NA
v_gene: TRBV14
j_gene: TRBJ2-5
abundance: NA
CDR3nt: TGTGCCAGCAGCCAAGGTCGGCAGCAAGAGACCCAGTACTTC
CDR3aa: CASSQGRQQETQYF

d_gene: NA
v_gene: TRBV6-4
j_gene: TRBJ2-1
abundance: NA
CDR3nt: TGTGCCAGCAGCACGGGACACCAATACAATGAGCAGTTCTTC
CDR3aa: CASSTGHQYNEQFF

d_gene: NA
v_gene: TRBV9
j_gene: TRBJ2-1
abundance: NA
CDR3nt: TGTGCCAGCAGCGGGACCGTATACAATGAGCAGTTCTTC
CDR3aa: CASSGTVYNEQFF

d_gene: TRBD1
v_gene: TRBV5-6
j_gene: TRBJ2-7
abundance: few
CDR3nt: TGTGCCAGCAGCTCGACAGGGCGCTACGAGCAGTACTTC
CDR3aa: CASSSTGRYEQYF

d_gene: NA
v_gene: TRBV19
j_gene: TRBJ2-1
abundance: few
CDR3nt: TGTGCCAGTAGTCCGTACAGCTACAATGAGCAGTTCTTC
CDR3aa: CASSPYSYNEQFF

d_gene: TRBD2
v_gene: TRBV11-2
j_gene: TRBJ2-5
abundance: NA
CDR3nt: TGTGCCAGCAGCCTTGGTCTAGCGGGAGCGTGGGAGACCCAGTACTTC
CDR3aa: CASSLGLAGAWETQYF

d_gene: NA
v_gene: TRBV28
j_gene: TRBJ1-5
abundance: NA
CDR3nt: TGTGCCAGCACCCTAAGGGGGTATAGCAATCAGCCCCAGCATTTT
CDR3aa: CASTLRGYSNQPQHF

d_gene: NA
v_gene: TRBV6-5
j_gene: TRBJ2-3
abundance: NA
CDR3nt: TGTGCCAGCAGTTACTCCCGGGTTGCGGATACGCAGTATTTT
CDR3aa: CASSYSRVADTQYF

d_gene: TRBD2
v_gene: TRBV5-1
j_gene: TRBJ2-3
abundance: once
CDR3nt: TGCGCCAGCAGCCTCCGGACTAGCGGCAGCACAGATACGCAGTATTTT
CDR3aa: CASSLRTSGSTDTQYF

d_gene: TRBD2
v_gene: TRBV5-4
j_gene: TRBJ2-7
abundance: NA
CDR3nt: TGTGCCAGCAGCGTGTGGACTAGCGGGAACTACGAGCAGTACTTC
CDR3aa: CASSVWTSGNYEQYF

d_gene: NA
v_gene: TRBV29-1
j_gene: TRBJ1-1
abundance: NA
CDR3nt: TGCAGCGTTGAATCCGGGGGCGGAGGTGAAGCTTTCTTT
CDR3aa: CSVESGGGGEAFF

d_gene: NA
v_gene: TRBV30
j_gene: TRBJ2-5
abundance: once
CDR3nt: TGTGCCTGGGGCAGGGGTTCGGAGACCCAGTACTTC
CDR3aa: CAWGRGSETQYF

d_gene: TRBD2
v_gene: TRBV2
j_gene: TRBJ2-5
abundance: few
CDR3nt: TGTGCCAGCAGGGGGCTAGCGGGAGGGGAGACCCAGTACTTC
CDR3aa: CASRGLAGGETQYF

d_gene: NA
v_gene: TRBV19
j_gene: TRBJ1-1
abundance: NA
CDR3nt: TGTGCCAGTAGGGACTCCCGGAACACTGAAGCTTTCTTT
CDR3aa: CASRDSRNTEAFF

d_gene: TRBD1
v_gene: TRBV6-5
j_gene: TRBJ2-7
abundance: NA
CDR3nt: TGTGCCAGCAGTCCGCTCGACAGGGCCTACGAGCAGTACTTC
CDR3aa: CASSPLDRAYEQYF

d_gene: TRBD1
v_gene: TRBV6-4
j_gene: TRBJ1-2
abundance: NA
CDR3nt: TGTGCCACCAGGACAGGGGGAGAAAATGGCTACACCTTC
CDR3aa: CATRTGGENGYTF

d_gene: NA
v_gene: TRBV2
j_gene: TRBJ1-1
abundance: few
CDR3nt: TGTGCCAGCCGATGGACAGAGAACACTGAAGCTTTCTTT
CDR3aa: CASRWTENTEAFF

d_gene: NA
v_gene: TRBV7-9
j_gene: TRBJ2-7
abundance: NA
CDR3nt: TGTGCCAGCAGCTACGGGGGCCTCACCTACGAGCAGTACTTC
CDR3aa: CASSYGGLTYEQYF

d_gene: NA
v_gene: TRBV11-3
j_gene: TRBJ2-7
abundance: many
CDR3nt: TGTGCCAGCAGTGAAGCCGGGGAGACCTCCTACGAGCAGTACTTC
CDR3aa: CASSEAGETSYEQYF

d_gene: NA
v_gene: TRBV10-2
j_gene: TRBJ1-5
abundance: NA
CDR3nt: TGCGCCAGCAGCGAGAGGAGGGGAGGCAATCAGCCCCAGCATTTT
CDR3aa: CASSERRGGNQPQHF

d_gene: TRBD1
v_gene: TRBV19
j_gene: TRBJ1-1
abundance: NA
CDR3nt: TGTGCCAGTACCGGACAGGGCGGCACTGAAGCTTTCTTT
CDR3aa: CASTGQGGTEAFF

d_gene: TRBD1
v_gene: TRBV7-3
j_gene: TRBJ2-1
abundance: NA
CDR3nt: TGTGCCAGCAGCGTATCCGCCGCGGGACAGGATGAGCAGTTCTTC
CDR3aa: CASSVSAAGQDEQFF

d_gene: NA
v_gene: TRBV6-5
j_gene: TRBJ1-5
abundance: few
CDR3nt: TGTGCCAGCAGTTACCCGGGGAAGGGCAATCAGCCCCAGCATTTT
CDR3aa: CASSYPGKGNQPQHF

d_gene: NA
v_gene: TRBV27
j_gene: TRBJ1-5
abundance: NA
CDR3nt: TGTACCAGCAGTTTTTGGGGGGGACAGCCCCAGCATTTT
CDR3aa: CTSSFWGGQPQHF

d_gene: TRBD1
v_gene: TRBV28
j_gene: TRBJ1-2
abundance: NA
CDR3nt: TGTGCCAGCAAAACCGGGACAGGGGATGGCTACACCTTC
CDR3aa: CASKTGTGDGYTF

d_gene: TRBD2
v_gene: TRBV7-2
j_gene: TRBJ2-3
abundance: few
CDR3nt: TGTGCCAGCAGCTTTACTAGCGGGAGAACAGATACGCAGTATTTT
CDR3aa: CASSFTSGRTDTQYF

d_gene: NA
v_gene: TRBV4-1
j_gene: TRBJ1-1
abundance: NA
CDR3nt: TGCGCCAGCAGCCAAGAGGGGTTCGGGACCTGGACTGAAGCTTTCTTT
CDR3aa: CASSQEGFGTWTEAFF

d_gene: TRBD2
v_gene: TRBV10-3
j_gene: TRBJ2-3
abundance: NA
CDR3nt: TGTGCCATCAGCCTAGCGGAAAACACAGATACGCAGTATTTT
CDR3aa: CAISLAENTDTQYF

d_gene: TRBD1
v_gene: TRBV6-6
j_gene: TRBJ1-2
abundance: NA
CDR3nt: TGTGCCAGCACGGGGACAGGGAGGGACGTTGGCTACACCTTC
CDR3aa: CASTGTGRDVGYTF

d_gene: NA
v_gene: TRBV7-2
j_gene: TRBJ2-2
abundance: NA
CDR3nt: TGTGCCAGCAGCTTTTTTTCCGGGGAGCTGTTTTTT
CDR3aa: CASSFFSGELFF

d_gene: NA
v_gene: TRBV21-1
j_gene: TRBJ2-1
abundance: NA
CDR3nt: TGTGCCAGCAGCAAAGGGCCAGTCAATGAGCAGTTCTTC
CDR3aa: CASSKGPVNEQFF

d_gene: NA
v_gene: TRBV13
j_gene: TRBJ2-2
abundance: NA
CDR3nt: TGTGCCAGCAGCGTCCGACAGGGCGGGATACTCACCGGGGAGCTGTTTTTT
CDR3aa: CASSVRQGGILTGELFF

d_gene: NA
v_gene: TRBV5-1
j_gene: TRBJ2-7
abundance: NA
CDR3nt: TGCGCCAGCAGCTTGGCTCGCGGAAGCAACGAGCAGTACTTC
CDR3aa: CASSLARGSNEQYF

d_gene: TRBD2
v_gene: TRBV2
j_gene: TRBJ2-7
abundance: once
CDR3nt: TGTGCCAGCAGGACTAGCGAACCCTACGAGCAGTACTTC
CDR3aa: CASRTSEPYEQYF

d_gene: NA
v_gene: TRBV10-3
j_gene: TRBJ2-2
abundance: NA
CDR3nt: TGTGCCATCAGTGAAACCCTACCGTACACCGGGGAGCTGTTTTTT
CDR3aa: CAISETLPYTGELFF

d_gene: TRBD2
v_gene: TRBV4-2
j_gene: TRBJ2-2
abundance: NA
CDR3nt: TGTGCCAGCAGCCAAGCGACTAGCGGGCGCACCGGGGAGCTGTTTTTT
CDR3aa: CASSQATSGRTGELFF

d_gene: NA
v_gene: TRBV5-8
j_gene: TRBJ1-5
abundance: NA
CDR3nt: TGTGCCAGCAGCGCGACCTGGGATTCTAGGGGTCAGCCCCAGCATTTT
CDR3aa: CASSATWDSRGQPQHF

d_gene: NA
v_gene: TRBV19
j_gene: TRBJ2-6
abundance: NA
CDR3nt: TGTGCCAGTAGTATTCAGGGTGGATCCGGGGCCAACGTCCTGACTTTC
CDR3aa: CASSIQGGSGANVLTF

d_gene: NA
v_gene: TRBV7-9
j_gene: TRBJ2-3
abundance: few
CDR3nt: TGTGCCAGCAGCCCCCTCCCTACGCAGTATTTT
CDR3aa: CASSPLPTQYF

d_gene: NA
v_gene: TRBV5-1
j_gene: TRBJ2-3
abundance: NA
CDR3nt: TGCGCCAGCAGCTTGGGGAGGGGGCTCACCACAGATACGCAGTATTTT
CDR3aa: CASSLGRGLTTDTQYF

d_gene: TRBD1
v_gene: TRBV7-3
j_gene: TRBJ2-5
abundance: NA
CDR3nt: TGTGCCAGCAGCGTATACAGGGGAGAGACCCAGTACTTC
CDR3aa: CASSVYRGETQYF

d_gene: TRBD2
v_gene: TRBV2
j_gene: TRBJ2-2
abundance: NA
CDR3nt: TGTGCCAGCAGCGTGAGCGGGAGCGATGCCGGGGAGCTGTTTTTT
CDR3aa: CASSVSGSDAGELFF